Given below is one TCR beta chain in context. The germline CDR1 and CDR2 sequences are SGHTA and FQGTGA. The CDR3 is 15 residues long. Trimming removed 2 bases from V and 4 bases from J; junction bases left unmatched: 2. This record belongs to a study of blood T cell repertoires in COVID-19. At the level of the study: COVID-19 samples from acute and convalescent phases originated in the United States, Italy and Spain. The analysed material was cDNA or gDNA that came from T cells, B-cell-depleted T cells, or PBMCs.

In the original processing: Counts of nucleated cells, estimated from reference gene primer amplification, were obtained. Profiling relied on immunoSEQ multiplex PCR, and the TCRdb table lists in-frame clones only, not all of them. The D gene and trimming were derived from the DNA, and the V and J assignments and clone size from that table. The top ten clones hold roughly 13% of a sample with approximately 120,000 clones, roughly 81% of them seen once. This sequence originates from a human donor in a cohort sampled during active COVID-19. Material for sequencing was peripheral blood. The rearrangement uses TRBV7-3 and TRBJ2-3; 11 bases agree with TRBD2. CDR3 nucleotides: TGTGCCAGCAGCTTACCTAGCGGGGGGTCAGATACGCAGTATTTT. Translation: CASSLPSGGSDTQYF.